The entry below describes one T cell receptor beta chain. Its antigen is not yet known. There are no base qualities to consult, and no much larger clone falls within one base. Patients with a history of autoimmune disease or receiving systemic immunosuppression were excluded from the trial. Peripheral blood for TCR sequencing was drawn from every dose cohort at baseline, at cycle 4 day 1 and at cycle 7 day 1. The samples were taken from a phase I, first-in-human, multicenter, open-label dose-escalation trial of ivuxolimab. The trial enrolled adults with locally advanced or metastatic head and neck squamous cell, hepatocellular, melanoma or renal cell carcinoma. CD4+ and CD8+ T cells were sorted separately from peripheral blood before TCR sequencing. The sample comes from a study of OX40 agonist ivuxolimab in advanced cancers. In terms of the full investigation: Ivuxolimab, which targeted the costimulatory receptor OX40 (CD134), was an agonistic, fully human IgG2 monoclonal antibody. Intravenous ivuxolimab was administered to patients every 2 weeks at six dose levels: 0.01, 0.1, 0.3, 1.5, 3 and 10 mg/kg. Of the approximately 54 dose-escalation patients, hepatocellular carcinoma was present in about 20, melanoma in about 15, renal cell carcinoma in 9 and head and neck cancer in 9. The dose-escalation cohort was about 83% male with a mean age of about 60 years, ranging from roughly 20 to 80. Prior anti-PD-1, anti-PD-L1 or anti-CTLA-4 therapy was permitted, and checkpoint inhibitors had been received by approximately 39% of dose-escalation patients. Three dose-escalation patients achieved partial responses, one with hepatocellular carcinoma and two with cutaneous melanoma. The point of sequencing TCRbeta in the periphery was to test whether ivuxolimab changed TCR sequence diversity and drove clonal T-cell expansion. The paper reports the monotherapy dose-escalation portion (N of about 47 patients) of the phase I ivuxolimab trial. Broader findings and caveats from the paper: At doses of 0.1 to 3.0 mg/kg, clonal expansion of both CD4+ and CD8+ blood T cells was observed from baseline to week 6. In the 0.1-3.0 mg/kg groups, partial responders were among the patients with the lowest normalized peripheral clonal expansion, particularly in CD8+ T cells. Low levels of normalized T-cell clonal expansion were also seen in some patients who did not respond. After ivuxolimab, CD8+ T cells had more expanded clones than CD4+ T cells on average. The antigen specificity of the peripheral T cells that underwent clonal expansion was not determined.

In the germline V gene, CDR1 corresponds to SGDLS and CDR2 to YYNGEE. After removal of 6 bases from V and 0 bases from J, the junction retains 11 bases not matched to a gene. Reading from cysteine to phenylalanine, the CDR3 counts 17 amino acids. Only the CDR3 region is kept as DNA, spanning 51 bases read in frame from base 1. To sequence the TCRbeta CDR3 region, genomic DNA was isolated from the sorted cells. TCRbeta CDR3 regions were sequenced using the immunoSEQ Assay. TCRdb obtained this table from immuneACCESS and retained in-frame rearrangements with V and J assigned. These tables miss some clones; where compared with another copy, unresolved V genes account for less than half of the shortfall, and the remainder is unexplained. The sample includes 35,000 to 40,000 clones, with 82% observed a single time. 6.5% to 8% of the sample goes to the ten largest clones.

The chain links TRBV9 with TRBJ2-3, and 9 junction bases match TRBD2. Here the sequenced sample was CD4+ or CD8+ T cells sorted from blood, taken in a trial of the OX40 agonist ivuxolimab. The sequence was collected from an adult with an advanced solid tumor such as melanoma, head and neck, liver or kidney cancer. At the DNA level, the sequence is TGTGCCAGCACCCGGGGTAGCGGGAGCCTTAGCACAGATACGCAGTATTTT. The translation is CASTRGSGSLSTDTQYF.